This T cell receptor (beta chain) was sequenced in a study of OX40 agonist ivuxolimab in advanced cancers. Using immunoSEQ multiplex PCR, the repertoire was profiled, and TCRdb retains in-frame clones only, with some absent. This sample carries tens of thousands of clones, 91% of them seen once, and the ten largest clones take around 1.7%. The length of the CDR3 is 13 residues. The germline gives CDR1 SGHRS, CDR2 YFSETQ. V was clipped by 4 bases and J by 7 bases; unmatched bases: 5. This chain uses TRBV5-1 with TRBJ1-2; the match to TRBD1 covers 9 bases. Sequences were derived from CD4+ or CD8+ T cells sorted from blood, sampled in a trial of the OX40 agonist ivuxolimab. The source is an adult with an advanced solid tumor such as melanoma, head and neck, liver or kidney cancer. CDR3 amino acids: CASSQTGQGGYTF. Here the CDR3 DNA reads TGCGCCAGCAGCCAAACGGGACAGGGTGGCTACACCTTC.